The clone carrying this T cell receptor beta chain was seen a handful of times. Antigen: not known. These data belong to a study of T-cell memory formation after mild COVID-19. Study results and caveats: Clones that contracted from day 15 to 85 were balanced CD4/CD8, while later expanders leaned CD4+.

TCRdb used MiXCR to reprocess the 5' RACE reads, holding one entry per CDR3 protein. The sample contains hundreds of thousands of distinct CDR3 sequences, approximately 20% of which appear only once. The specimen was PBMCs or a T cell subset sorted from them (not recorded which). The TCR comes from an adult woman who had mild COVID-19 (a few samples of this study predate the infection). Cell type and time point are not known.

The CDR3 DNA sequence: TGTGCCATCAGTGAGTCGCTGGCACTGGAGCGCGAGCAGTACTTC. Residues: CAISESLALEREQYF. The rearrangement joins TRBV10-3 to TRBJ2-7, with D unresolved. Germline lookup yields CDR1 ENHRY and CDR2 SYGVKD. This CDR3 contains 15 residues. Trimming took 0 bases from V and 6 from J, leaving 15 bases between them.